Below are 32 T cell receptor beta chains sequenced from a single sample in a study of graft-versus-host responses after intestinal transplantation. Profiled with immunoSEQ multiplex PCR; TCRdb holds only in-frame clones, not every one. The sample lists about 91,000 clones, around 93% occurring once. Which antigens these TCRs recognize remains unknown. The sample consisted of unstimulated CD4+ T cells sorted from spleen or lymph node cells, taken before transplant. The receptors stem from a human donor who was the organ donor for an intestinal transplant.

The V gene is TRBV19, the J gene TRBJ1-5; D gene ambiguous. The CDR3 contains 15 residues. V was trimmed by 1 base and J by 2 bases, leaving 9 bases between them. CDR1 and CDR2 from the germline V gene are LNHDA and SQIVND (reference sequence). The DNA for the CDR3 is TGTGCCAGTAGTATAGGGAGGCGGGGCAATCAGCCCCAGCATTTT. Translation: CASSIGRRGNQPQHF.

V gene TRBV9 combines with J gene TRBJ1-3; D remains ambiguous. Germline CDR1 reads SGDLS; CDR2 reads YYNGEE. V shed 4 bases and J shed 4 bases, with 21 bases lying between them. The CDR3 is 17 residues long. CDR3 sequence (DNA): TGTGCCAGCAGCCCCCTCGCGGAAGGGAGGGCCGGAAACACCATATATTTT. This translates into CASSPLAEGRAGNTIYF.

The V and J genes are TRBV4-1 and TRBJ2-1, with D possibly TRBD1 on 6 matching bases. Per the germline V gene, CDR1 is MGHRA and CDR2 is YSYEKL. The CDR3 contains 15 residues. V lost 0 bases and J 0 bases, leaving 6 bases between the germline ends. CDR3: CASSQEQGSYNEQFF. The CDR3 region has the DNA TGCGCCAGCAGCCAAGAACAGGGCTCCTACAATGAGCAGTTCTTC.

This clone was detected once. The J gene is TRBJ2-7, the V gene TRBV2; 7 nucleotides agree with TRBD1. The CDR3 has 13 residues. CDR1 SNHLY and CDR2 FYNNEI come from the germline V gene. Trimming cost V 7 bases and J 2 bases; bases outside gene matches: 5. CDR3 residues: CASNWDRAYEQYF. DNA of the CDR3: TGTGCCAGCAATTGGGACAGAGCCTACGAGCAGTACTTC.

J is TRBJ2-6 and V is TRBV6-5; unclear D gene. CDR3 size: 14 residues. V was trimmed by 5 bases and J by 0 bases, leaving 5 bases between them. Germline CDR1 and CDR2: MNHEY and SVGAGI. CDR3: CASSRHSGANVLTF. CDR3 in DNA: TGTGCCAGCAGTCGACACTCTGGGGCCAACGTCCTGACTTTC.

This chain connects TRBV5-6 to TRBJ2-6; the D gene is possibly TRBD2 (6 bases). Germline V gene sequence: CDR1 SGHDT, CDR2 YYEEEE. This CDR3 region has 18 residues. V was cut by 6 bases and J by 0 bases, with 19 bases left in between. This chain's CDR3 is CASTIWGVLLSGANVLTF. The CDR3 nucleotides are TGTGCCAGCACCATTTGGGGGGTCCTTCTCTCTGGGGCCAACGTCCTGACTTTC.

This chain links TRBV30 with TRBJ1-1; D not certain. Trimming cost V 3 bases and J 10 bases, with 18 bases left between them. Germline V gene data show CDR1 as GTSNPN and CDR2 as SVGIG (reference sequence). This CDR3 has 13 residues. This CDR3 reads CAWRNNGLTGAFF. In DNA form, the CDR3 reads TGTGCCTGGAGGAACAACGGGTTAACGGGAGCTTTCTTT.

Here the CDR3 DNA reads TGTGCCAGCAGGGATAAAGGACTATTCTTTTACGAGCAGTACTTC. This sequence encodes CASRDKGLFFYEQYF. The rearrangement joins TRBV7-9 to TRBJ2-7, with D tentatively TRBD2 (6 bases). V was cut by 6 bases and J by 4 bases, with 19 bases left in between. In germline, CDR1 is SEHNR, CDR2 FQNEAQ (reference sequence). CDR3 length equals 15 residues. Based on the CDR3 plus reference TRBV7-9 and TRBJ2-7, the full variable domain is DTGVSQNPRHKITKRGQNVTFRCDPISEHNRLYWYRQTLGQGPEFLTYFQNEAQLEKSRLLSDRFSAERPKGSFSTLEIQRTEQGDSAMYLCASRDKGLFFYEQYFGPGTRLTVT.

This clone is a singleton in its sample. The chain joins TRBV5-8 to TRBJ1-6; D possibly corresponds to TRBD1 (5 bases). The CDR3 runs to 14 residues. With 2 bases removed from V and 4 bases from J, the gap between germline ends came to 7 bases. Germline lookup yields CDR1 SGHTS and CDR2 YDEGEE. CDR3 in DNA: TGTGCCAGCAGCTTCGACAGTTATAATTCACCCCTCCACTTT. The encoded protein is CASSFDSYNSPLHF.

Only one count was recorded for this clone. V usage is TRBV6-5 and J usage is TRBJ2-7; possible D gene TRBD1, 6 bases. V lost 2 bases and J lost 4, with 9 bases in between. This CDR3 contains 13 residues. Germline V gives CDR1 MNHEY, CDR2 SVGAGI. This CDR3 is CASSYVRGYEQYF. CDR3 nucleotide sequence: TGTGCCAGCAGTTACGTCAGGGGTTACGAGCAGTACTTC.

The chain uses TRBV25-1 and TRBJ1-6; 7 bases fit TRBD1. Germline assignment: CDR1 MGHDK and CDR2 SYGVNS. The ends lost 1 base at V and 11 bases at J; junction bases unmatched: 8. The CDR3 is 15 amino acids. In DNA form, the CDR3 reads TGTGCCAGCAGTGAATCAGGAGGGGGCATTCCACCCCTCCACTTT. The encoded protein is CASSESGGGIPPLHF.

The chain has TRBV10-1 and TRBJ2-5; maybe TRBD2 (5 bases). Trimming stripped 6 bases from V and 0 bases from J, with 8 bases between. The CDR3 contains 13 residues. Germline V gene lookup returns CDR1 WNHNN and CDR2 SYGVQD (reference sequence). CDR3 in amino acids: CASSRGNQETQYF. The CDR3 DNA sequence: TGCGCCAGCAGCAGAGGGAACCAAGAGACCCAGTACTTC.

V gene TRBV13 combines with J gene TRBJ2-7; TRBD1 might be the D (5 bases). The CDR3 has 14 residues. Germline assignment: CDR1 PRHDT and CDR2 FYEKMQ (reference sequence). V dropped 5 bases and J dropped 6 bases, with 17 bases sitting between them. CDR3: CASSPSDKGLEQYF. The CDR3 DNA follows: TGTGCCAGCAGCCCATCAGATAAGGGGCTCGAGCAGTACTTC.

The V and J genes are TRBV5-1 and TRBJ2-7, with 9 bases lining up with TRBD2. From germline, CDR1 is SGHRS and CDR2 YFSETQ. Trimming cost V 4 bases and J 0 bases; bases outside gene matches: 5. The CDR3 is 15 amino acids. CDR3 DNA: TGCGCCAGCAGCGGCGGGGGGGTCCTCTCCTACGAGCAGTACTTC. Translated: CASSGGGVLSYEQYF.

This clone appeared a single time. The V call is TRBV14, the J call TRBJ2-2, with TRBD2 matching over 7 bases. Looked up from germline, CDR1 is SGHDN and CDR2 is FVKESK. Trimming at V came to 4 bases and at J to 5 bases, leaving 7 bases not matched to a gene. There are 15 residues in the CDR3. In DNA, the CDR3 is TGTGCCAGCAGCCCAATTGGGAGGGGAACCGGGGAGCTGTTTTTT. Protein: CASSPIGRGTGELFF.

The chain uses TRBV7-2 and TRBJ2-5; TRBD2 matches 12 bases. V shed 0 bases, J shed 5 bases, and the junction held 4 bases outside the gene matches. CDR3 length: 16 residues. The germline gives CDR1 SGHTA, CDR2 FQGNSA. This CDR3 is CASSLALAGGRETQYF. CDR3 bases: TGTGCCAGCAGCTTAGCACTAGCGGGGGGCCGGGAGACCCAGTACTTC.

This sequence joins TRBV7-3 and TRBJ2-1, with 7 bases identical to TRBD2. The junction had 6 bases not matched to a gene; V was cut back by 2 bases and J by 5 bases. The germline CDR1 and CDR2 sequences are SGHTA and FQGTGA. The CDR3 contains 15 residues. The CDR3, as DNA: TGTGCCAGCAGCTTATTCGCGGGAGCGAACAATGAGCAGTTCTTC. Translation: CASSLFAGANNEQFF. Supplemented by reference TRBV7-3 and TRBJ2-1, the full variable domain reads GAGVSQTPSNKVTEKGKYVELRCDPISGHTALYWYRQSLGQGPEFLIYFQGTGAADDSGLPNDRFFAVRPEGSVSTLKIQRTERGDSAVYLCASSLFAGANNEQFFGPGTRLTVL.

This clone was counted a single time. The chain links TRBV11-2 to TRBJ2-5, with D perhaps TRBD1 (6 bases). Matching the DNA end better, TRBJ2-7 makes the J call doubtful. The CDR3 is 14 amino acids. Germline values: CDR1 SGHAT, CDR2 FQNNGV. CDR3 protein: CASSLDRFYYEQYF. The CDR3 nucleotides read TGTGCCAGCAGCCTCGACAGGTTCTACTACGAGCAGTACTTC.

The chain employs TRBV25-1 and TRBJ2-7; TRBD1 might be the D (6 bases). Germline CDR1 reads MGHDK; CDR2 reads SYGVNS. V was clipped by 3 bases and J by 5 bases, with 17 bases between them. The CDR3 spans 15 residues. This CDR3 is CASSEKLDSLDEQYF. The CDR3 DNA follows: TGTGCCAGCAGTGAGAAATTGGACAGCCTGGACGAGCAGTACTTC.

The gene calls are TRBV18 and TRBJ1-2, with D unclear. CDR1 KGHSH and CDR2 LQKENI come from the germline V gene. The V and J ends lost 0 bases and 8 bases respectively, with 16 bases between them. There are 15 residues in the CDR3. CDR3 bases: TGTGCCAGCTCACCACCGGCAGGTTCCCCAATCGGCTACACCTTC. Translated, it gives CASSPPAGSPIGYTF.

The chain is built from TRBV14 and TRBJ1-6; TRBD1 is a possible D gene (6 bases). Between the trimmed V and J ends, which lost 3 bases and 3 bases, there was a span of 15 bases. The CDR3 totals 17 residues. Germline CDR1 is SGHDN and CDR2 is FVKESK. The CDR3 DNA is TGTGCCAGCAGCCATCTCCGCCGACAGGACTATAATTCACCCCTCCACTTT. It specifies CASSHLRRQDYNSPLHF. The full variable domain, with the rest looked up from reference TRBV14 and TRBJ1-6, is EAGVTQFPSHSVIEKGQTVTLRCDPISGHDNLYWYRRVMGKEIKFLLHFVKESKQDESGMPNNRFLAERTGGTYSTLKVQPAELEDSGVYFCASSHLRRQDYNSPLHFGNGTRLTVT.

The chain carries TRBV5-1 and TRBJ1-2; perhaps TRBD1 as D (5 bases). In germline, CDR1 is SGHRS, CDR2 YFSETQ. CDR3 size: 13 residues. Trimming stripped 0 bases from V and 8 bases from J, with 11 bases between. In nucleotides, the CDR3 is TGCGCCAGCAGCTTGGTAGGGCAGGGAGGCTACACCTTC. Translated, it gives CASSLVGQGGYTF.

V usage is TRBV4-1 and J usage is TRBJ2-1; no clear D gene. The V gene lost 1 base and the J gene lost 5 bases, with 9 bases spanning the gap. Germline loops: CDR1 MGHRA, CDR2 YSYEKL. CDR3 size: 14 residues. The CDR3 loop reads CASSQASRNNEQFF. Written as DNA, the CDR3 is TGCGCCAGCAGCCAAGCTTCTAGAAACAATGAGCAGTTCTTC.

This clone was detected only a few times. This chain joins TRBV25-1 and TRBJ1-3; D is ambiguous. Trimming took 4 bases from V and 1 from J, leaving 8 bases between them. Germline V gene sequence: CDR1 MGHDK, CDR2 SYGVNS. The length of the CDR3 is 14 residues. CDR3 residues: CASSAGSSGNTIYF. CDR3 sequence (DNA): TGTGCCAGCAGTGCCGGGAGTTCTGGAAACACCATATATTTT. The full variable domain, with the rest looked up from reference TRBV25-1 and TRBJ1-3, is EADIYQTPRYLVIGTGKKITLECSQTMGHDKMYWYQQDPGMELHLIHYSYGVNSTEKGDLSSESTVSRIRTEHFPLTLESARPSHTSQYLCASSAGSSGNTIYFGEGSWLTVV.

This clone was detected once. The chain combines TRBV7-3 with TRBJ2-3; weak D call: TRBD2 (5 bases). Trimming took off 4 bases at V and 0 bases at J, with 8 bases between the two ends. CDR3 length: 14 residues. CDR1 and CDR2 (germline): SGHTA, FQGTGA. The CDR3 protein is CASSSGGSTDTQYF. The CDR3 nucleotides read TGTGCCAGCAGCTCCGGAGGAAGCACAGATACGCAGTATTTT. Looking up the rest from reference TRBV7-3 and TRBJ2-3 gives the full variable domain: GAGVSQTPSNKVTEKGKYVELRCDPISGHTALYWYRQSLGQGPEFLIYFQGTGAADDSGLPNDRFFAVRPEGSVSTLKIQRTERGDSAVYLCASSSGGSTDTQYFGPGTRLTVL.

The CDR3 loop reads CASRLGDRGGEQYF. The CDR3 DNA follows: TGTGCCAGCAGACTTGGGGACAGGGGGGGCGAGCAGTACTTC. The chain uses TRBV6-6 and TRBJ2-7; 11 nucleotides agree with TRBD1. CDR1 is MNHNY, CDR2 SVGAGI, per germline (reference sequence). V lost 6 bases, J lost 6 bases, and 7 bases stayed unmatched. This CDR3 has 14 residues.

This chain joins TRBV18 and TRBJ2-5, with 12 positions matching TRBD2. This CDR3 is 17 amino acids long. V lost 2 bases and J lost 1; bases outside the gene matches: 5. Germline V lookup: CDR1 KGHSH, CDR2 LQKENI. This CDR3 reads CASSPSLAGGPQETQYF. The CDR3 DNA sequence: TGTGCCAGCTCACCATCACTAGCGGGGGGCCCCCAAGAGACCCAGTACTTC.

The chain employs TRBV27 and TRBJ2-1, with 7 bases identical to TRBD1. V shed 3 bases and J 3 bases; nucleotides not matched to a gene: 8. Germline CDR1 reads MNHEY; CDR2 reads SMNVEV (reference sequence). The CDR3 is 16 amino acids. The CDR3 region is CASSFFRDRNYNEQFF. The DNA for the CDR3 is TGTGCCAGCAGTTTTTTCCGGGACAGAAACTACAATGAGCAGTTCTTC.

The chain carries TRBV7-2 and TRBJ2-3; 7 bases line up with TRBD2. Germline-derived CDR1 and CDR2 are SGHTA and FQGNSA. With V trimmed by 2 bases and J by 4 bases, 6 bases remained unmatched. CDR3 length: 15 amino acids. The CDR3 loop is CASSLRGRDADTQYF. The DNA of the CDR3 is TGTGCCAGCAGCTTACGAGGGAGGGACGCAGATACGCAGTATTTT.

This chain joins TRBV9 and TRBJ2-1; D ambiguous. The CDR3 loop spans 14 amino acids. Deletions cut 4 bases from V and 8 bases from J, with 16 bases between. CDR1 is SGDLS, CDR2 YYNGEE, per germline. The CDR3 protein is CASSPRPAGDEQFF. The CDR3 DNA reads TGTGCCAGCAGCCCCCGACCAGCAGGCGATGAGCAGTTCTTC. Full variable domain (rest looked up from reference TRBV9 and TRBJ2-1): DSGVTQTPKHLITATGQRVTLRCSPRSGDLSVYWYQQSLDQGLQFLIQYYNGEERAKGNILERFSAQQFPDLHSELNLSSLELGDSALYFCASSPRPAGDEQFFGPGTRLTVL.

The rearrangement joins TRBV30 to TRBJ1-5; D uncertain. The V gene's germline CDR1 is GTSNPN and CDR2 SVGIG (reference sequence). Trimming removed 2 bases at V and 1 base at J, with 6 bases between. The CDR3 covers 13 residues. The CDR3 region is CAWSLTSNQPQHF. Here the CDR3 DNA reads TGTGCCTGGAGTCTGACAAGCAATCAGCCCCAGCATTTT.

This clone was recorded a few times. The gene calls are TRBV25-1 and TRBJ2-3, with D unclear. V lost 3 bases, J lost 0 bases, and 10 bases lay in between. Looked up from germline, CDR1 is MGHDK and CDR2 is SYGVNS. CDR3 length equals 15 residues. The CDR3 loop is CASSDKLTSTDTQYF. As DNA, the CDR3 is TGTGCCAGCAGTGATAAGCTAACTAGCACAGATACGCAGTATTTT.